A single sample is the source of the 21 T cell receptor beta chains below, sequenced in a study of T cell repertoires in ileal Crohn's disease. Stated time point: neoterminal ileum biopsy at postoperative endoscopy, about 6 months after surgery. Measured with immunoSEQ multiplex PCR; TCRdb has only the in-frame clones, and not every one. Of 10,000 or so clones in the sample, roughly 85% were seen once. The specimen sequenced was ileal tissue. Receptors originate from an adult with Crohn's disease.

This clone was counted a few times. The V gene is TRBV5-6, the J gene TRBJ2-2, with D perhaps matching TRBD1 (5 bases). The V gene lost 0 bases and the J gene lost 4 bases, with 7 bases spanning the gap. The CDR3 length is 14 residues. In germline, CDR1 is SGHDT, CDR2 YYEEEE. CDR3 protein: CASSLVGPTGELFF. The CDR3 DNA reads TGTGCCAGCAGCTTGGTGGGGCCCACCGGGGAGCTGTTTTTT.

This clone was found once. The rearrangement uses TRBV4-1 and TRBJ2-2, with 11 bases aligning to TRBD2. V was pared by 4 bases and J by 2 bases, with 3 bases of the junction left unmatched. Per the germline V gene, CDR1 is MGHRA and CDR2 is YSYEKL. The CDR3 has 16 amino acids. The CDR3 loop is CASSLSGGANTGELFF. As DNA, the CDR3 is TGCGCCAGCAGCCTTAGCGGGGGGGCCAACACCGGGGAGCTGTTTTTT.

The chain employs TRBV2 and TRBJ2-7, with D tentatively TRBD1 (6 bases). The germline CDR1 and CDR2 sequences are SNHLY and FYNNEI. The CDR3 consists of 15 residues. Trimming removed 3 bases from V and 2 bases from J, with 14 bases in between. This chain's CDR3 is CASSEGPGVTYEQYF. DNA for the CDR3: TGTGCCAGCAGTGAGGGGCCAGGGGTGACCTACGAGCAGTACTTC.

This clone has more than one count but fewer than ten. CDR3 bases: TGTGCCAGCAGTCTGGACAGGTATAATTCACCCCTCCACTTT. Amino acid sequence: CASSLDRYNSPLHF. The chain couples TRBV28 to TRBJ1-6; 7 bases are shared with TRBD1. There are 14 residues in the CDR3. Trimming at V came to 5 bases and at J to 4 bases, leaving 2 bases not matched to a gene. CDR1 is MDHEN and CDR2 is SYDVKM in the germline V gene.

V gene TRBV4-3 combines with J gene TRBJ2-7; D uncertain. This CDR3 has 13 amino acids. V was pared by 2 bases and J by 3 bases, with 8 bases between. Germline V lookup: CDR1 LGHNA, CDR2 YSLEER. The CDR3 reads CASSQYEIYEQYF. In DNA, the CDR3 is TGCGCCAGCAGCCAATATGAGATCTACGAGCAGTACTTC.

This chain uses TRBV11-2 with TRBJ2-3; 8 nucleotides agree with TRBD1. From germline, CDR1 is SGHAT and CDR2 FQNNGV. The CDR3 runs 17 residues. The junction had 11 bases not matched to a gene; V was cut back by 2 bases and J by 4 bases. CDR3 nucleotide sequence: TGTGCCAGCAGCTTAAGGACAGGGACGGCGAGGTCAGATACGCAGTATTTT. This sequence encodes CASSLRTGTARSDTQYF. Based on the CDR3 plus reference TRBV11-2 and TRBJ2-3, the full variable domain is EAGVAQSPRYKIIEKRQSVAFWCNPISGHATLYWYQQILGQGPKLLIQFQNNGVVDDSQLPKDRFSAERLKGVDSTLKIQPAKLEDSAVYLCASSLRTGTARSDTQYFGPGTRLTVL.

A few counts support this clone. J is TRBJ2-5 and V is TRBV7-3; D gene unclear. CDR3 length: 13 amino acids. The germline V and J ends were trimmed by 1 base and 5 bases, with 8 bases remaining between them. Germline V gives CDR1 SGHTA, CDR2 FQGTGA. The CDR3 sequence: CASSLSRSETQYF. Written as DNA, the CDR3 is TGTGCCAGCAGCTTAAGTCGGTCGGAGACCCAGTACTTC.

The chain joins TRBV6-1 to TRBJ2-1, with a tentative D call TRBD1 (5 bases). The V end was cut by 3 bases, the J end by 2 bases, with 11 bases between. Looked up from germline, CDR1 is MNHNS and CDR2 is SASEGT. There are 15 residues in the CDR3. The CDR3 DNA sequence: TGTGCCAGCAGTGAGGGGTGGGGCACCTACAATGAGCAGTTCTTC. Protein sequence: CASSEGWGTYNEQFF.

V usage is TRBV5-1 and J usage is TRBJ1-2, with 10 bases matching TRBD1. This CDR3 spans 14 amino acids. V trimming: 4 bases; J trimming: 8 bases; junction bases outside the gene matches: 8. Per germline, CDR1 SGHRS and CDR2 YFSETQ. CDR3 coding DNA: TGCGCCAGCAGCGGACCGACAGGGGGCCAAGGCTACACCTTC. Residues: CASSGPTGGQGYTF.

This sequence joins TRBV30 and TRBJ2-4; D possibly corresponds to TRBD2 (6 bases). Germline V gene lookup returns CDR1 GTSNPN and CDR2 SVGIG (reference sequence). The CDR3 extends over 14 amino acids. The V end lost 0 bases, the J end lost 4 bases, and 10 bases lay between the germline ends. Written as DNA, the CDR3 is TGTGCCTGGAGTGTAGGAGGGAGTAAAAACATTCAGTACTTC. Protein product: CAWSVGGSKNIQYF.

The CDR3 bases are TGTGCCGCCCGGGAAAGGGGCACAGATACGCAGTATTTT. The encoded protein is CAARERGTDTQYF. The chain employs TRBV19 and TRBJ2-3; the D gene is possibly TRBD2 (5 bases). Trimming pared 11 bases from V and 1 base from J, leaving 13 bases between. Germline-derived CDR1 and CDR2 are LNHDA and SQIVND (reference sequence). There are 13 residues in the CDR3.

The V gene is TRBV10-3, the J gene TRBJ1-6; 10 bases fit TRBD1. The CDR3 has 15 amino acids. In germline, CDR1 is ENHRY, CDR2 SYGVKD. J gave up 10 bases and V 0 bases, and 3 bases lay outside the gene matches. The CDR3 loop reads CAISESTGGRSPLHF. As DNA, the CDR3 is TGTGCCATCAGTGAGTCGACAGGGGGCAGATCACCCCTCCACTTT.

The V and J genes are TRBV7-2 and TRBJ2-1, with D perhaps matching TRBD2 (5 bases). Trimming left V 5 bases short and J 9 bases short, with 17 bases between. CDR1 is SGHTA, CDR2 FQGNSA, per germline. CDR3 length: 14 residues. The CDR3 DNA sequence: TGTGCCAGCAGCCCGCGGGTCTTCCCAATTGAGCAGTTCTTC. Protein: CASSPRVFPIEQFF.

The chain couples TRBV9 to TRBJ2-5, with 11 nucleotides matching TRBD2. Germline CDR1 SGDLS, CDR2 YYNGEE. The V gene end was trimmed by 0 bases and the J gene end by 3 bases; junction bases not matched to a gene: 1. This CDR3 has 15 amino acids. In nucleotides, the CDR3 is TGTGCCAGCAGCGTAGCGACTAGCGGGGAAGAGACCCAGTACTTC. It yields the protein CASSVATSGEETQYF.

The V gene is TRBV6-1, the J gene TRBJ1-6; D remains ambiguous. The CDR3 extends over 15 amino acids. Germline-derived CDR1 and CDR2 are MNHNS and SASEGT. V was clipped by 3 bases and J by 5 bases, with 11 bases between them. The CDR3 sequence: CASSDDTWNNSPLHF. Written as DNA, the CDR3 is TGTGCCAGCAGTGATGACACCTGGAATAATTCACCCCTCCACTTT.

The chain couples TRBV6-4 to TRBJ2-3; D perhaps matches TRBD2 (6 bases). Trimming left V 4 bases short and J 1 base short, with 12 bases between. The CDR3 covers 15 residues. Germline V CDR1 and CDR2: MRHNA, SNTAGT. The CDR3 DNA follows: TGTGCCAGCAGTGTGGGGGGACTCGGCACAGATACGCAGTATTTT. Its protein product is CASSVGGLGTDTQYF.

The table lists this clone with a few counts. CDR3 sequence reads: CSVQQGLNTEAFF. CDR3 nucleotides: TGCAGCGTTCAACAGGGGCTGAACACTGAAGCTTTCTTT. This rearrangement joins TRBV29-1 to TRBJ1-1, with 7 bases identical to TRBD1. The CDR3 runs 13 residues. The germline gives CDR1 SQVTM, CDR2 ANQGSEA. V shed 5 bases, J shed 0 bases, and the junction held 3 bases outside the gene matches. Together with reference TRBV29-1 and TRBJ1-1, the CDR3 gives the full variable domain: SAVISQKPSRDICQRGTSLTIQCQVDSQVTMMFWYRQQPGQSLTLIATANQGSEATYESGFVIDKFPISRPNLTFSTLTVSNMSPEDSSIYLCSVQQGLNTEAFFGQGTRLTVV.

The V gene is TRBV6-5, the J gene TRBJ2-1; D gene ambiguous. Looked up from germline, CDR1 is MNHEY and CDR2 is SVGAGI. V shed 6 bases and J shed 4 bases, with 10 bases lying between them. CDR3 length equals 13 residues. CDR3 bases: TGTGCCAGCAGCCTTGTCGCGTACAATGAGCAGTTCTTC. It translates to CASSLVAYNEQFF.

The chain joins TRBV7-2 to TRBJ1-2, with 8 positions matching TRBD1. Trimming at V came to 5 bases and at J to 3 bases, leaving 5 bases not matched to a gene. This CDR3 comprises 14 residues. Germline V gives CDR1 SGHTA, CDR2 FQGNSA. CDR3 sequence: CASSPRGRHYGYTF. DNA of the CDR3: TGTGCCAGCAGCCCCAGGGGGCGCCACTATGGCTACACCTTC.

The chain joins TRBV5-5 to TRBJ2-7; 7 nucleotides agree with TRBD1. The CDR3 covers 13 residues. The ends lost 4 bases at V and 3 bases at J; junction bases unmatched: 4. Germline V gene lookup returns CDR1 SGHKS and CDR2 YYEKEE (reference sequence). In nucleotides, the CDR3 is TGTGCCAGCAGCCCAGGGGACAGCTACGAGCAGTACTTC. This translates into CASSPGDSYEQYF.

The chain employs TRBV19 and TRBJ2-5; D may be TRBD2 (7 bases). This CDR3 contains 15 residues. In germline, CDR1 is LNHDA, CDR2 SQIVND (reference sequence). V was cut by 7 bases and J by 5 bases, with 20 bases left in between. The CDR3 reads CASTWNGGPRETQYF. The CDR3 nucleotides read TGTGCCAGTACTTGGAACGGGGGGCCGCGGGAGACCCAGTACTTC.